This T cell receptor beta chain came from a study of T cells after yellow fever vaccination. As for the study in general: The fractions with low cell numbers were processed using SMART-Seq v4 Ultra Low Input.

TCRdb passed the 5' RACE reads through MiXCR, listing each CDR3 protein once. This sample yields roughly 150,000 distinct CDR3 sequences, of which about 8% are seen a single time; approximately 0.67% belongs to the top ten. This clonotype showed up many times. Its antigen remains unknown. The length of the CDR3 is 14 residues. The J segment lost 4 bases and the V segment lost 8 bases, leaving 9 bases of the junction unmatched. Germline lookup yields CDR1 SQVTM and CDR2 ANQGSEA. Findings and caveats of the study: The booster saw the reappearance of most primary-vaccination clones (96% CD4, 80% to 90% CD8). Abundant clonotypes from the bulk population could have been carried over as contaminants into FACS-sorted repertoires. Peaking faster, on day 5 versus 15, the secondary response was nonetheless weaker.

This chain uses TRBV29-1 with TRBJ2-3, with TRBD1 identical over 10 bases. The sequence was collected from a man younger than 45 who received the YFV17D yellow fever vaccine. Specimen: CD4+ T cells sorted from PBMCs, collected 5 days after the yellow fever booster vaccination. CDR3 DNA: TGCAGCACTCCCGGACAGGGGGTCGCAGATACGCAGTATTTT. Translated, it gives CSTPGQGVADTQYF.